This T cell receptor beta chain was recorded in a study of cytomegalovirus exposure and HLA in healthy donors. Generated by immunoSEQ multiplex PCR, the TCRdb table keeps only in-frame clones and is missing some. The data contain 200,000 or so clones, over 75% of them singletons. Study conclusions and caveats: Under in vitro conditions, a few CMV-associated chains were confirmed as specific for CMV antigens.

Germline V gives CDR1 SGHTA, CDR2 FQGTGA. This CDR3 has 16 residues. Trimming stripped 3 bases from V and 0 bases from J, with 11 bases between. Comment on this clone: Its specificity is not known.

This chain links TRBV7-3 with TRBJ2-2; possibly TRBD1 for D (6 bases). The sequence came from a woman between 18 and 29 years old in good health and CMV-seropositive. Material for sequencing was PBMCs. CDR3 nucleotide sequence: TGTGCCAGCAGCTTGGCCGGGACAACGAACACCGGGGAGCTGTTTTTT. Protein product: CASSLAGTTNTGELFF. Full variable domain (rest looked up from reference TRBV7-3 and TRBJ2-2): GAGVSQTPSNKVTEKGKYVELRCDPISGHTALYWYRQSLGQGPEFLIYFQGTGAADDSGLPNDRFFAVRPEGSVSTLKIQRTERGDSAVYLCASSLAGTTNTGELFFGEGSRLTVL.